This is a list of T cell receptor beta chains from one sample in a study of CD8 T cells in ankylosing spondylitis. Each CDR3 protein is one row after TCRdb ran MiXCR on the 5' RACE reads. The sample comprises 240,000 or so distinct CDR3 sequences, 7.5% to 9% of which are singletons, and approximately 6.2% rests with the top ten. Sequences were obtained from blood, either unsorted or a sorted T cell fraction (not recorded which). The receptors here all came from a male donor with ankylosing spondylitis or in good health (not recorded which). The CDR3 runs from the conserved cysteine through the conserved F or W. A D gene is named only where the DNA matches it firmly. Some rows have no size entry. The others give once, few or many, or a class for an expanded clone.

V gene: TRBV20-1
D gene: .
J gene: TRBJ1-1
clone size: many
CDR3 DNA: TGCAGTGCTAGAGGTGGTTTTGGCACTGAAGCTTTCTTT
CDR3 protein: CSARGGFGTEAFF

V gene: TRBV12-3/TRBV12-4
D gene: .
J gene: TRBJ2-7
clone size: many
CDR3 DNA: TGTGCCAGCAGTTTCAACAGGGAGACCTACGAGCAGTACTTC
CDR3 protein: CASSFNRETYEQYF

V gene: TRBV4-3
D gene: .
J gene: TRBJ2-5
clone size: many
CDR3 DNA: TGCGCCAGCAGCCAAGAGTTCCAAGAGACCCAGTACTTC
CDR3 protein: CASSQEFQETQYF

V gene: TRBV19
D gene: TRBD1
J gene: TRBJ1-2
clone size: few
CDR3 DNA: TGTGCCAGTAGGGCCGGGACAGGGGGCCATGGCTACACCTTC
CDR3 protein: CASRAGTGGHGYTF

V gene: TRBV20-1
D gene: .
J gene: TRBJ1-5
clone size: many
CDR3 DNA: TGCAGTGCTAGGCGTTCAGGGTCAGGCAATCAGCCCCAGCATTTT
CDR3 protein: CSARRSGSGNQPQHF

V gene: TRBV7-9
D gene: .
J gene: TRBJ1-1
clone size: many
CDR3 DNA: TGTGCCAGCAGCTTCCGAGACGGCCGGACTGAAGCTTTCTTT
CDR3 protein: CASSFRDGRTEAFF

V gene: TRBV5-1
D gene: .
J gene: TRBJ1-1
clone size: many
CDR3 DNA: TGCGCCAGCAGTAAAACAGGTCAGAACACTGAAGCTTTCTTT
CDR3 protein: CASSKTGQNTEAFF

V gene: TRBV18
D gene: .
J gene: TRBJ1-1
clone size: few
CDR3 DNA: TGTGCCAGCTCACCCATCCGGGCGGGCGATGGGGTAGCTTTCTTT
CDR3 protein: CASSPIRAGDGVAFF

V gene: TRBV30
D gene: .
J gene: TRBJ2-1
clone size: .
CDR3 DNA: TGTGCTGGGGGATCCTACAATGAGCAGTTCTTC
CDR3 protein: CAGGSYNEQFF

V gene: TRBV12-5
D gene: TRBD2
J gene: TRBJ2-1
clone size: few
CDR3 DNA: TGTGCTAGTGGTTTGGTACTCGCGGGAGGCCGAAGCTCCTACAATGAGCAGTTCTTC
CDR3 protein: CASGLVLAGGRSSYNEQFF

V gene: TRBV12-3/TRBV12-4
D gene: .
J gene: TRBJ1-2
clone size: many
CDR3 DNA: TGTGCCAGCAGTTTACAGGCGGGGTATGGCTACACCTTC
CDR3 protein: CASSLQAGYGYTF

V gene: TRBV20-1
D gene: TRBD2
J gene: TRBJ2-1
clone size: many
CDR3 DNA: TGCAGTGCTAGTGGGCTAGCGGGAGCACTTGAGCAGTTCTTC
CDR3 protein: CSASGLAGALEQFF

V gene: TRBV27
D gene: TRBD2
J gene: TRBJ2-1
clone size: many
CDR3 DNA: TGTGCCAGCAACCTAAGAGCGGGGGGGCCTATTAATGAGCAGTTCTTC
CDR3 protein: CASNLRAGGPINEQFF

V gene: TRBV5-1
D gene: .
J gene: TRBJ1-2
clone size: many
CDR3 DNA: TGCGCCAGCAGCGAGGACATCTATGGCTACACCTTC
CDR3 protein: CASSEDIYGYTF

V gene: TRBV4-2
D gene: .
J gene: TRBJ1-2
clone size: many
CDR3 DNA: TGTGCCAGCAGCCAAGAAGTGGGAAGTGGCTACACCTTC
CDR3 protein: CASSQEVGSGYTF

V gene: TRBV12-3/TRBV12-4
D gene: .
J gene: TRBJ1-5
clone size: few
CDR3 DNA: TGTGCCAGCAGTTCACAGGGAGGCAATCAGCCCCAGCATTTT
CDR3 protein: CASSSQGGNQPQHF

V gene: TRBV7-8
D gene: TRBD1
J gene: TRBJ1-2
clone size: many
CDR3 DNA: TGTGCCAGCAGCTTGGAGACAGGGACTACAAGTAACTATGGCTACACCTTC
CDR3 protein: CASSLETGTTSNYGYTF